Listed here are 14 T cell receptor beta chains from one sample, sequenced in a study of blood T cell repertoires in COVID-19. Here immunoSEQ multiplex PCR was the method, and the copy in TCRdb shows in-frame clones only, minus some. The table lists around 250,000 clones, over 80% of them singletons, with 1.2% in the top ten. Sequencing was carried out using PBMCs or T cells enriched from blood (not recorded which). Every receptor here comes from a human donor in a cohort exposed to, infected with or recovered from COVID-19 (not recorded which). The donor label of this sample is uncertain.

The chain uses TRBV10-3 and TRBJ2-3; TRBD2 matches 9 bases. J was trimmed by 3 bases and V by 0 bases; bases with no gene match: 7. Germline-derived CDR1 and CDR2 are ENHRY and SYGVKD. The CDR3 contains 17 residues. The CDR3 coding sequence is TGTGCCATCAGTGAGTCGAAAGCCGGACTAGCGACAGATACGCAGTATTTT. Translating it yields CAISESKAGLATDTQYF.

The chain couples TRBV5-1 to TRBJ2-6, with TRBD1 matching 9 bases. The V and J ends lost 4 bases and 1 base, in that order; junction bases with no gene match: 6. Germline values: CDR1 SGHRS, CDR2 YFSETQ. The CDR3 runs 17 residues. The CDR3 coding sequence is TGCGCCAGCAGCAGGGGACAGGGTCCGTCTGGGGCCAACGTCCTGACTTTC. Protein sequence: CASSRGQGPSGANVLTF.

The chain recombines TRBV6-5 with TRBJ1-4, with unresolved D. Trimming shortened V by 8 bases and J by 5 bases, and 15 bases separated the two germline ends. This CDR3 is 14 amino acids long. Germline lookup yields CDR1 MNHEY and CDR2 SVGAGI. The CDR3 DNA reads TGTGCCAGCCGAGGGCTGGAGTTCAATGAAAAACTGTTTTTT. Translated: CASRGLEFNEKLFF.

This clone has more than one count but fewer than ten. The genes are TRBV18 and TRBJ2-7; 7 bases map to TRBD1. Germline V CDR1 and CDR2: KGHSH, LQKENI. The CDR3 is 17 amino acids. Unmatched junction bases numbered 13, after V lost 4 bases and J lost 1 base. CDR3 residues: CASSQLPATGQSYEQYF. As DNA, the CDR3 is TGTGCCAGCTCACAACTACCAGCGACAGGGCAGTCCTACGAGCAGTACTTC. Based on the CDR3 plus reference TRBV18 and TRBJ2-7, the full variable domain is NAGVMQNPRHLVRRRGQEARLRCSPMKGHSHVYWYRQLPEEGLKFMVYLQKENIIDESGMPKERFSAEFPKEGPSILRIQQVVRGDSAAYFCASSQLPATGQSYEQYFGPGTRLTVT.

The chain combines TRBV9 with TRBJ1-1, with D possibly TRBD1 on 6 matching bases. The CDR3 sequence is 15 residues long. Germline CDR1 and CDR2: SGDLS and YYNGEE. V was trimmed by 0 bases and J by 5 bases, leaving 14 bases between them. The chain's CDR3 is CASSVAGRGATEAFF. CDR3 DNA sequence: TGTGCCAGCAGCGTAGCTGGTCGGGGGGCAACTGAAGCTTTCTTT. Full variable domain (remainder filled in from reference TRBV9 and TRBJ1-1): DSGVTQTPKHLITATGQRVTLRCSPRSGDLSVYWYQQSLDQGLQFLIQYYNGEERAKGNILERFSAQQFPDLHSELNLSSLELGDSALYFCASSVAGRGATEAFFGQGTRLTVV.

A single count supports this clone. CDR3 in amino acids: CASSSTGTLNQPQHF. The CDR3, as DNA: TGTGCCAGCAGTTCCACCGGGACACTGAATCAGCCCCAGCATTTT. V and J are TRBV6-5 and TRBJ1-5, with TRBD1 as a possible D gene (6 bases). CDR1 and CDR2 (germline): MNHEY, SVGAGI. The CDR3 is made up of 15 amino acids. The V end lost 4 bases, the J end lost 4 bases, and 14 bases lay between the germline ends.

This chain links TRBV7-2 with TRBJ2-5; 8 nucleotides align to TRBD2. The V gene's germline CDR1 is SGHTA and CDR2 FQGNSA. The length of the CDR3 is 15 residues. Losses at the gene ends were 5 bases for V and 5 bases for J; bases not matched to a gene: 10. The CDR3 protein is CASSPRPGGLETQYF. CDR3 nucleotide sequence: TGTGCCAGCAGCCCCCGACCGGGGGGGCTCGAGACCCAGTACTTC.

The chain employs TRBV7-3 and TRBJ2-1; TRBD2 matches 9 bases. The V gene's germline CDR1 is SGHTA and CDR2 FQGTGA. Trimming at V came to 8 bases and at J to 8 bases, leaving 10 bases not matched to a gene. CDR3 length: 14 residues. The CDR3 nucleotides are TGTGCCAGCCGGCGGGGGGGCCGCGATCATGAGCAGTTCTTC. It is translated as CASRRGGRDHEQFF.

The CDR3 DNA reads TGTGCCAGCTCACGGGAGGGGAGAAGCACAGATACGCAGTATTTT. Its protein product is CASSREGRSTDTQYF. The chain combines TRBV18 with TRBJ2-3; 7 bases match TRBD2. This CDR3 contains 15 residues. The germline gives CDR1 KGHSH, CDR2 LQKENI. V was clipped by 4 bases and J by 0 bases; unmatched bases: 4.

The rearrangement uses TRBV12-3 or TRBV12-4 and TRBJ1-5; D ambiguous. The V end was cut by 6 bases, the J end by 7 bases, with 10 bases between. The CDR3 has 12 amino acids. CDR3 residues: CASSRGEQPQHF. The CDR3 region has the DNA TGTGCCAGCAGCCGCGGAGAGCAGCCCCAGCATTTT.

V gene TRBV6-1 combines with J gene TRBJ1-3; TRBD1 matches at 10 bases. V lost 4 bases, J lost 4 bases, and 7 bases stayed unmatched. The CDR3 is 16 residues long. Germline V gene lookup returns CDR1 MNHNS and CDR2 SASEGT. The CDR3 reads CASSGWGQGPGNTIYF. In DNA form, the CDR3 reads TGTGCCAGCAGTGGCTGGGGACAGGGGCCCGGAAACACCATATATTTT.

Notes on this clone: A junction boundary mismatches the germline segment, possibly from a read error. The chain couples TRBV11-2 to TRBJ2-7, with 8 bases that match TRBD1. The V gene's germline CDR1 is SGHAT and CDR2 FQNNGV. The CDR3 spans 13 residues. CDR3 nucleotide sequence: TGTGCCAGCAGCCCCCCGGACAGGGAAAATTTACACTTC. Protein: CASSPPDRENLHF.

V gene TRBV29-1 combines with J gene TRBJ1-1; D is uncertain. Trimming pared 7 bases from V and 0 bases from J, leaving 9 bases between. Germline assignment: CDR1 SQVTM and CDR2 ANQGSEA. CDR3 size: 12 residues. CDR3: CSARHVNTEAFF. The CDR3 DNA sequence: TGCAGCGCTCGACACGTGAACACTGAAGCTTTCTTT.

CDR3 loop: CASSPDRNGNTIYF. DNA of the CDR3: TGTGCCAGCTCACCAGACAGGAATGGAAACACCATATATTTT. V is TRBV18 and J is TRBJ1-3, with a tentative D call TRBD1 (6 bases). Germline V lookup: CDR1 KGHSH, CDR2 LQKENI. Trimming shortened V by 2 bases and J by 3 bases, and 8 bases separated the two germline ends. The CDR3 is 14 amino acids.